This passage covers 3 T cell receptor beta chains from one sample sequenced in a study of T-cell reconstitution after alpha-beta-depleted transplantation in children. This sample's TCRbeta library carried unique molecular identifier barcodes. TCRdb reprocessed the PCR reads with MiXCR, giving one entry per CDR3 protein. Of 450,000 to 550,000 distinct CDR3 sequences in the sample, 11% are singletons; the top ten hold around 15%. Sequencing used PBMCs, mostly from graft donor cells, obtained 180 days after TCRalphabeta/CD19-depleted stem cell transplant. The receptors derive from a female patient aged 2-10 years who had a stem cell transplant for aplastic anemia, so the T cells may come from the graft donor.

V is TRBV6-1 and J is TRBJ1-5; perhaps TRBD1 as D (6 bases). CDR3 length: 15 amino acids. The V and J ends lost 4 bases and 0 bases respectively, with 10 bases between them. CDR1 is MNHNS and CDR2 is SASEGT in the germline V gene. The CDR3: CASSGKGGSNQPQHF. Here the CDR3 DNA reads TGTGCCAGCAGTGGAAAAGGGGGTAGCAATCAGCCCCAGCATTTT.

The chain employs TRBV12-3 or TRBV12-4 and TRBJ1-5, with 9 bases matching TRBD1. V lost 7 bases and J lost 3; bases outside the gene matches: 4. The CDR3 is 14 residues long. This CDR3 is CASTDRGDNQPQHF. DNA of the CDR3: TGTGCCAGCACGGACAGGGGAGACAATCAGCCCCAGCATTTT.

This clonotype appeared many times. The gene calls are TRBV7-3 and TRBJ2-2, with D hard to call. V was clipped by 1 base and J by 6 bases, with 9 bases between them. Germline loops: CDR1 SGHTA, CDR2 FQGTGA. This CDR3 contains 14 residues. CDR3 loop: CASSLIGTAGELFF. DNA of the CDR3: TGTGCCAGCAGCTTAATCGGAACGGCCGGGGAGCTGTTTTTT.